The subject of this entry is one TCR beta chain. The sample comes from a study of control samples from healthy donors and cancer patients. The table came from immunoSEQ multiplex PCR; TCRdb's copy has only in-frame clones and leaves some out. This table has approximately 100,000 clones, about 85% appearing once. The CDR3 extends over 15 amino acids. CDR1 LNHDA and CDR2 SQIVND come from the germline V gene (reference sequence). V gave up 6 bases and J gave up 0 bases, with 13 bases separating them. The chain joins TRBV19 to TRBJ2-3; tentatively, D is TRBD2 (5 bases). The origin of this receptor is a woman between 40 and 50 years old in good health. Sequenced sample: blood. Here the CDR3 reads CASRRDLSSTDTQYF. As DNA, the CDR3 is TGTGCCAGTAGACGGGATTTATCTAGCACAGATACGCAGTATTTT.